The present TCR beta chain was sequenced within a study of shared clonotypes between healthy human individuals (dated by TCRdb to about 2020). Some background on the complete study: The cohort included a few men and a couple of women between 18 and 49 years of age. To increase sequencing depth and limit assay-specific biases, different laboratories used diverse techniques to prepare libraries and sequence TCR repertoires. To estimate repertoire size and how much clonotypes are shared between individuals, the study performed deep sequencing of blood TCR repertoires from 4 to 6 healthy adults. For each donor, three plates each were used for CD4 naive and CD4 memory, two plates were used for CD8 naive, and one plate was used for CD8 memory. Leukapheresis yielded between about 0.94 and 10 billion PBMCs per donor. General conclusions and limits of the study: Naive subsets generally had larger estimated clonotype richness than memory subsets. Higher generation probabilities were observed for clonotypes shared by all four sorted-subset donors than for non-shared clonotypes. Sampling was restricted to blood, and TCR repertoires in tissues likely differ from the TCR repertoires found in blood. Sharing across several donors was observed for approximately 5% of naive CD4, 3% to 4% of naive CD8, 2% to 2.5% of memory CD4, and less than 0.45% of memory CD8 clonotypes. Incomplete sequencing was indicated by rarefaction of sorted-subset datasets, despite the large sequencing depth. Pairwise subsampling indicated that sequencing depth was expected to affect the degree of clonotype sharing among donors. The small number of donors limited the genetic and exposure-history diversity represented.

In regard to this clone: There is no known antigen for this receptor. No quality values exist for individual bases; no much larger clone is one base distant.

Healthy HIV-negative adults with no recently reported acute infections or vaccinations were included as donors. All donors were Caucasian adults living in Nashville, Tennessee, USA. CD4+ T cells were enriched through magnetic negative selection, after which naive cells were positively selected on CD45RA and the remaining negative fraction served as the memory subset. After blood collection by leukapheresis, PBMCs were isolated using Ficoll-Histopaque density gradient centrifugation and then cryopreserved in the vapor phase of liquid nitrogen. Purity and quantity of every magnetically sorted T cell population were checked by analytical flow cytometry. From each sorted fraction, genomic DNA was isolated and quantified by UV absorbance on a Nanodrop 2000c. The CDR3 measures 14 amino acids from cysteine to phenylalanine. Only the CDR3 portion is preserved as DNA: 42 bases, with reading frame beginning at the first base. In the germline V gene, CDR1 corresponds to ENHRY and CDR2 to SYGVKD. V is trimmed back by 10 bases and J by 7 bases, and the junction contains 12 bases that no gene match accounts for.

TCR CDR3 regions were amplified from genomic DNA by multiplex PCR using the deep immunoSEQ assay. For each cell subset, the extracted genomic DNA was distributed evenly across all wells of several immunoSEQ 96-well plates, and each plate served as one replicate. For sorted subsets, each replicate PCR was loaded with roughly 200 ng genomic DNA, equivalent to 32,000 or so T cell genomes. Purified libraries were quantified with a Qubit 3.0 fluorometer, sized on a Bioanalyzer 2100, and re-quantified with the KAPA Library Quantification kit. Every immunoSEQ 96-well plate was sequenced on a separate single-read 150-cycle Illumina NextSeq 550 flow cell. In the authors' own workflow: Because the immunoSEQ output included only junctional sequences and no quality scores, the filtering could not be the same as the filtering used for full-length reads. Sequences were annotated with PyIR, a Python wrapper for IgBLAST v1.9, using IMGT germline references to assign V/J genes and CDR3. Reads were removed for weak V/J assignments (E-value above 1e-6), missing CDR3, stop codons, out-of-frame junctions, or ambiguous translated residues. V3J clonotypes were defined as sequences sharing the same inferred V gene, J gene, and CDR3 amino acid sequence. Percentage overlap between repertoires was computed as shared unique clonotypes divided by the size of the smaller repertoire. RTK rarefaction, the Chao1 estimator, and Recon v2.1 estimates of unobserved clonotypes were used to assess repertoire richness. Generation probabilities for all TCRbeta clonotypes obtained by the gDNA method from a handful of donors were computed using OLGA. The source is immuneACCESS, and TCRdb retained only in-frame sequences with V and J called. Part of the clones is not carried over; for the studies checked, unresolved V genes explain less than half of this, and the remainder is unexplained. V and J calls and clone size follow that table, whereas D and trimming were derived from the DNA. In this sample the table shows approximately 350,000 clones, 74% of which occur a single time. About 9.4% of the sample lies in the top ten.

The sequence derives from a man under 40 in good health. Material: memory CD4+ T cells sorted from blood. In the paper's terms, the cell subset or site label means: CD45RA-negative fraction. The rearranged segments are TRBV10-3 and TRBJ2-7, with 11 central nucleotides matching TRBD2. The nucleotides are TGTGCCACCCGTCAACTAGCGGGAGCAGGGGAGCAGTACTTC. Translated, it reads CATRQLAGAGEQYF.